Below, one TCR beta chain is given with its context. The data were taken from a study of blood T cells in healthy people across ages. Total RNA, at least 5 micrograms per sample, was extracted from PBMCs. Next came a second PCR, run for roughly 7 to 12 cycles, which used a sample-barcoded 5' primer along with a J-beta primer mix. All cDNA molecules were each tagged by a template-switch adaptor with 12 random nucleotides. TCRdb redid the calling of the 5' RACE reads with MiXCR, one entry per CDR3 protein. The table has nearly 1 million distinct CDR3 sequences, around 54% seen once; the top ten hold about 21%. Trimming pared 8 bases from V and 3 bases from J, leaving 18 bases between. The CDR3 totals 15 residues. Germline values: CDR1 MNHEY, CDR2 SVGEGT.

The chain links TRBV6-2 or TRBV6-3 to TRBJ2-3; D gene ambiguous. Sequenced sample: blood. The TCR originated in a woman aged 60 to 75 in good health. The chain's CDR3 is CASGIYRSSTDTQYF. The CDR3 region has the DNA TGTGCCAGCGGTATATACCGGAGCTCAACAGATACGCAGTATTTT.